A single sample gave rise to the 19 T cell receptor beta chains below, sequenced in a study of response to subunit inactivated influenza vaccine. TCRdb itself ran the RT-PCR reads through MiXCR, one entry per CDR3 protein. In the table there are hundreds of thousands of distinct CDR3 sequences, about a sixth of which are singletons. Sequencing was performed on PBMCs from blood, taken 11 to 12 days after vaccination. All receptors come from a man between 50 and 59 years old who received an inactivated influenza vaccine.

This clonotype was found a few times. V usage is TRBV12-3 or TRBV12-4 and J usage is TRBJ1-2; 9 bases are shared with TRBD1. The CDR3 loop spans 14 amino acids. The V and J ends lost 6 bases and 6 bases, in that order; junction bases with no gene match: 8. In DNA, the CDR3 is TGTGCCAGCAGCCGATTAGGACAGGGGAATGGCTACACCTTC. Protein product: CASSRLGQGNGYTF.

CDR3 sequence (DNA): TGTGCCAGCAGTTTGATTCCTAGCACAGATACGCAGTATTTT. Its protein product is CASSLIPSTDTQYF. This sequence joins TRBV12-3 or TRBV12-4 and TRBJ2-3; D is uncertain. V was clipped by 3 bases and J by 0 bases, with 7 bases between them. CDR3 length: 14 amino acids.

The chain carries TRBV12-3 or TRBV12-4 and TRBJ2-4, with TRBD1 as a possible D gene (7 bases). This CDR3 is built from 13 residues. With 3 bases removed from V and 9 bases from J, the gap between germline ends came to 12 bases. The CDR3 coding sequence is TGTGCCAGCAGTTTTGGGACAGCGGGCATTCAGTACTTC. Translating it yields CASSFGTAGIQYF.

For the CDR3, the DNA is TGCAGTGCTACGGGGTTCGCTGAGGTTCGCACAGATACGCAGTATTTT. Its translation: CSATGFAEVRTDTQYF. V gene TRBV20-1 combines with J gene TRBJ2-3, with a tentative D call TRBD2 (5 bases). V shed 4 bases and J shed 1 base, with 18 bases lying between them. This CDR3 region has 16 residues. CDR1 DFQATT and CDR2 SNEGSKA come from the germline V gene (reference sequence).

The gene calls are TRBV6-5 and TRBJ2-3; D gene uncertain. Germline CDR1 MNHEY, CDR2 SVGAGI. The V end lost 2 bases, the J end lost 0 bases, and 6 bases lay between the germline ends. This CDR3 comprises 14 residues. Written as DNA, the CDR3 is TGTGCCAGCAGTTACGGGCGCAGCACAGATACGCAGTATTTT. Its protein is CASSYGRSTDTQYF.

The V and J genes are TRBV15 and TRBJ2-1, with D possibly TRBD2 on 6 matching bases. Trimming left V 0 bases short and J 7 bases short, with 13 bases between. Germline-derived CDR1 and CDR2 are LNHNV and YYDKDF (reference sequence). The CDR3 runs 15 residues. CDR3 coding DNA: TGTGCCACCAGCAGAGAGGGGGGTCTGGGAAATGAGCAGTTCTTC. It encodes CATSREGGLGNEQFF.

The J gene is TRBJ2-7, the V gene TRBV27, with 10 bases identical to TRBD2. This CDR3 is 16 amino acids long. Unmatched junction bases numbered 11, after V lost 5 bases and J lost 4 bases. Germline lookup yields CDR1 MNHEY and CDR2 SMNVEV (reference sequence). CDR3 DNA: TGTGCCAGCAGTCAATCGGGACTAGCGTCGTTGTACGAGCAGTACTTC. It encodes CASSQSGLASLYEQYF.

This chain joins TRBV7-7 and TRBJ2-7, with D possibly TRBD1 on 6 matching bases. The CDR3 has 15 amino acids. The V gene's germline CDR1 is SSHAT and CDR2 FNYEAQ (reference sequence). Trimming took 5 bases from V and 5 from J, leaving 19 bases between them. The CDR3 loop is CASSPYSTGSDEQYF. In DNA, the CDR3 is TGTGCCAGCAGCCCCTATAGTACAGGGTCGGACGAGCAGTACTTC.

Only a few counts were recorded for this clonotype. This sequence joins TRBV3-1 and TRBJ2-3; D is unclear. CDR1 is LGHDT and CDR2 is YNNKEL in the germline V gene (reference sequence). The V gene lost 0 bases and the J gene lost 3 bases, with 13 bases spanning the gap. CDR3 length: 16 residues. The DNA for the CDR3 is TGTGCCAGCAGCCAAGAAACAGCGCGACATACAGATACGCAGTATTTT. Its translation: CASSQETARHTDTQYF.

This sequence joins TRBV7-8 and TRBJ2-1; 8 bases fit TRBD2. With V trimmed by 1 base and J by 9 bases, 5 bases remained unmatched. Germline V gene lookup returns CDR1 SGHVS and CDR2 FQNEAQ. The CDR3 sequence is 14 residues long. CDR3 in DNA: TGTGCCAGCAGCTTAGACGGGGGGGGGTCTGAGCAGTTCTTC. Translation: CASSLDGGGSEQFF.

The J gene is TRBJ1-5, the V gene TRBV20-1; tentative D call: TRBD1 (5 bases). Trimming left V 4 bases short and J 9 bases short, with 16 bases between. The germline V gene has CDR1 DFQATT and CDR2 SNEGSKA (reference sequence). The length of the CDR3 is 13 residues. CDR3 protein: CSANQGRTPPQHF. As DNA, the CDR3 is TGCAGTGCTAACCAGGGACGGACCCCGCCCCAGCATTTT.

The chain combines TRBV7-6 with TRBJ2-7, with a possible D match to TRBD1 (5 bases). Germline V gene lookup returns CDR1 SGHVS and CDR2 FNYEAQ. The CDR3 length is 14 residues. The ends were cut back, 2 bases at V and 0 bases at J, with 8 bases in the middle. The CDR3: CASSLYDSSYEQYF. The DNA for the CDR3 is TGTGCCAGCAGCTTATACGACAGCTCCTACGAGCAGTACTTC.

This clonotype was seen at least ten times. The V and J genes are TRBV9 and TRBJ2-1, with TRBD2 identical over 11 bases. With V trimmed by 0 bases and J by 8 bases, 4 bases remained unmatched. CDR1 and CDR2 (germline): SGDLS, YYNGEE. The CDR3 consists of 15 residues. The CDR3 reads CASSVGSGRAYEQFF. The DNA for the CDR3 is TGTGCCAGCAGCGTAGGTAGCGGGAGGGCGTATGAGCAGTTCTTC.

This clonotype showed up just a few times. The J gene is TRBJ2-6, the V gene TRBV7-2; no clear D gene. Trimming took 3 bases from V and 0 from J, leaving 12 bases between them. The CDR3 length is 17 residues. Germline V CDR1 and CDR2: SGHTA, FQGNSA. The CDR3 coding sequence is TGTGCCAGCAGCTTTCGAGGTTACTACTCTGGGGCCAACGTCCTGACTTTC. Translation: CASSFRGYYSGANVLTF.

V is TRBV30 and J is TRBJ2-2, with D tentatively TRBD1 (6 bases). The CDR3 runs 13 residues. V was pared by 2 bases and J by 5 bases, with 9 bases between. The V gene's germline CDR1 is GTSNPN and CDR2 SVGIG (reference sequence). The CDR3, as DNA: TGTGCCTGGAGTCCTACAGGGACCGGGGAGCTGTTTTTT. Residues: CAWSPTGTGELFF.

V and J are TRBV7-2 and TRBJ2-1, with 11 positions matching TRBD2. V lost 5 bases and J lost 8; bases outside the gene matches: 8. CDR1 and CDR2 (germline): SGHTA, FQGNSA. There are 15 residues in the CDR3. The DNA for the CDR3 is TGTGCCAGCAGCCAAGGACTAGCGGGTGTCTATGAGCAGTTCTTC. It yields the protein CASSQGLAGVYEQFF.

This clonotype was counted a few times. The chain employs TRBV11-2 and TRBJ2-1, with TRBD2 identical over 7 bases. The junction had 14 bases not matched to a gene; V was cut back by 5 bases and J by 10 bases. The CDR3 has 15 amino acids. The germline gives CDR1 SGHAT, CDR2 FQNNGV. In DNA form, the CDR3 reads TGTGCCAGCAGCCCCTCGGGGGGACCAGCCCTCGAGCAGTTCTTC. Amino acid sequence: CASSPSGGPALEQFF.

A few counts support this clonotype. The chain recombines TRBV15 with TRBJ2-1, with 9 bases aligning to TRBD2. The V gene's germline CDR1 is LNHNV and CDR2 YYDKDF (reference sequence). This CDR3 region has 15 residues. J lost 7 bases, V lost 0 bases, and 4 bases had no gene match. The CDR3 reads CATSRDIAGVNEQFF. Written as DNA, the CDR3 is TGTGCCACCAGCAGAGATATAGCGGGGGTGAATGAGCAGTTCTTC.

This clonotype was observed a few times. This chain joins TRBV7-8 and TRBJ2-2; tentatively, D is TRBD1 or TRBD2 (5 bases each). Deletions cut 5 bases from V and 8 bases from J, with 21 bases between. Germline CDR1 is SGHVS and CDR2 is FQNEAQ. The CDR3 totals 16 residues. CDR3 in amino acids: CASSAQRTRSLGELFF. The CDR3 DNA is TGTGCCAGCAGCGCCCAGCGGACAAGGTCGCTGGGGGAGCTGTTTTTT.